A single sample is the source of the 32 T cell receptor beta chains below, sequenced in a study of blood T cell repertoires in COVID-19. Sequenced by immunoSEQ multiplex PCR; TCRdb stores in-frame clones only, minus some. This table holds about 240,000 clones, about 80% found once. Sequencing was done on a sample of peripheral blood. Receptor source: a woman of 80 years or more with acute or convalescent COVID-19.

The chain has TRBV4-1 and TRBJ1-4; D gene ambiguous. The length of the CDR3 is 11 residues. CDR1 and CDR2 (germline): MGHRA, YSYEKL. The germline V and J ends were trimmed by 3 bases and 10 bases, with 6 bases remaining between them. The CDR3 loop is CASSHPGKLFF. The CDR3 DNA is TGCGCCAGCAGCCACCCCGGAAAACTGTTTTTT.

The chain has TRBV18 and TRBJ2-1; D possibly corresponds to TRBD1 (5 bases). The CDR3 contains 14 residues. The V gene lost 4 bases and the J gene lost 7 bases, with 14 bases spanning the gap. Germline lookup yields CDR1 KGHSH and CDR2 LQKENI. DNA for the CDR3: TGTGCCAGCTCACGGACCACAGGTCAGAATGAGCAGTTCTTC. It yields the protein CASSRTTGQNEQFF.

The genes are TRBV7-8 and TRBJ2-3, with TRBD2 matching 8 bases. The CDR3 contains 15 residues. Trimming at V came to 5 bases and at J to 0 bases, leaving 4 bases not matched to a gene. Germline V gene sequence: CDR1 SGHVS, CDR2 FQNEAQ. CDR3 region: CASSSAGGSTDTQYF. The DNA of the CDR3 is TGTGCCAGCAGCAGCGCGGGGGGTAGCACAGATACGCAGTATTTT. Together with reference TRBV7-8 and TRBJ2-3, the CDR3 gives the full variable domain: GAGVSQSPRYKVAKRGQDVALRCDPISGHVSLFWYQQALGQGPEFLTYFQNEAQLDKSGLPSDRFFAERPEGSVSTLKIQRTQQEDSAVYLCASSSAGGSTDTQYFGPGTRLTVL.

This clone was detected only a few times. This chain joins TRBV3-1 (or the pseudogene TRBV3-2) and TRBJ1-4; 7 nucleotides align to TRBD1. The V gene's germline CDR1 is LGHDT and CDR2 YNNKEL (reference sequence). The CDR3 runs 15 residues. Trimming took 5 bases from V and 8 from J; bases not matched to a gene: 11. DNA for the CDR3: TGTGCCAGCAGCGAGGGACAGATGATATGGGAAAAACTGTTTTTT. Translated: CASSEGQMIWEKLFF.

This rearrangement joins TRBV19 to TRBJ2-6, with D possibly TRBD1 on 6 matching bases. The CDR3 runs to 16 residues. V lost 4 bases and J 3 bases, leaving 13 bases between the germline ends. The germline gives CDR1 LNHDA, CDR2 SQIVND (reference sequence). DNA of the CDR3: TGTGCCAGTAGTAGTAGGGGGTATGGTGGGGCCAACGTCCTGACTTTC. Its translation: CASSSRGYGGANVLTF.

With regard to this clone: Other DNA sequences from this sample encode an identical CDR3 as well. This rearrangement joins TRBV18 to TRBJ1-1; weak D call: TRBD1 (5 bases). The CDR3 length is 14 residues. Trimming removed 3 bases at V and 1 base at J, with 9 bases between. Per germline, CDR1 KGHSH and CDR2 LQKENI. The CDR3 spells CASSPGGPNTEAFF. The CDR3 nucleotides are TGTGCCAGCTCACCCGGGGGACCGAACACTGAAGCTTTCTTT.

The chain links TRBV30 to TRBJ2-3; D is perhaps TRBD2 (5 bases). CDR1 and CDR2 from the germline V gene are GTSNPN and SVGIG (reference sequence). The CDR3 contains 17 residues. V lost 1 base to trimming and J lost 1 base, with 18 bases between them. The CDR3 protein is CAWSAPPPGWGTDTQYF. The CDR3, as DNA: TGTGCCTGGAGTGCCCCCCCTCCGGGGTGGGGCACAGATACGCAGTATTTT.

A remark on this clone: This specimen includes other DNA sequences encoding the same CDR3. The chain carries TRBV7-2 and TRBJ2-1; 7 bases line up with TRBD1. This CDR3 contains 15 residues. Germline V gene sequence: CDR1 SGHTA, CDR2 FQGNSA. V was clipped by 1 base and J by 1 base; unmatched bases: 1. DNA for the CDR3: TGTGCCAGCAGCTTAGACAGGGGTTCCTACAATGAGCAGTTCTTC. It encodes CASSLDRGSYNEQFF.

The chain links TRBV5-4 to TRBJ1-2, with D uncertain. Trimming pared 5 bases from V and 7 bases from J, leaving 18 bases between. Germline CDR1 and CDR2: SGHNT and YYREEE (reference sequence). The CDR3 sequence is 14 residues long. Written as DNA, the CDR3 is TGTGCCAGCAGTTCCGCCTTGAGGGCGGGTGGCTACACCTTC. Amino acids: CASSSALRAGGYTF.

The chain carries TRBV5-6 and TRBJ1-3; 7 nucleotides line up with TRBD1. Germline V lookup: CDR1 SGHDT, CDR2 YYEEEE. The CDR3 is made up of 14 amino acids. V lost 5 bases, J lost 0 bases, and 2 bases stayed unmatched. The CDR3, as DNA: TGTGCCAGCAGGACAGGGTTCTCTGGAAACACCATATATTTT. Amino acids: CASRTGFSGNTIYF.

The chain has TRBV5-6 and TRBJ1-2; 10 bases agree with TRBD1. CDR1 is SGHDT, CDR2 YYEEEE, per germline. The CDR3 has 16 amino acids. Germline trimming cut 2 bases from V and 5 bases from J; bases unmatched to any gene: 9. CDR3 residues: CASSFKGTGEDYGYTF. The CDR3 region has the DNA TGTGCCAGCAGCTTCAAGGGGACAGGGGAGGATTATGGCTACACCTTC.

The rearrangement uses TRBV6-6 and TRBJ2-7; the match to TRBD2 covers 10 bases. Trimming cost V 5 bases and J 7 bases; bases outside gene matches: 14. Germline values: CDR1 MNHNY, CDR2 SVGAGI (reference sequence). CDR3 length equals 16 residues. In DNA form, the CDR3 reads TGTGCCAGCAGTCCCTCTTCAGCGGGGGGGCAGGAAGAGCAGTACTTC. Its translation is CASSPSSAGGQEEQYF.

The chain has TRBV6-5 and TRBJ2-7; 7 positions match TRBD2. V trimming: 7 bases; J trimming: 3 bases; junction bases outside the gene matches: 6. The CDR3 is 13 amino acids. Germline V gene sequence: CDR1 MNHEY, CDR2 SVGAGI. The CDR3 is CASNPRDYYEQYF. The CDR3 DNA reads TGTGCCAGCAACCCCCGGGACTACTACGAGCAGTACTTC.

In this sample, this clone turned up once. This chain links TRBV11-3 with TRBJ1-1; 9 bases are shared with TRBD1. J lost 3 bases, V lost 1 base, and 3 bases had no gene match. The CDR3 runs 15 residues. Germline assignment: CDR1 SGHNT and CDR2 YENEEA. As DNA, the CDR3 is TGTGCCAGCAGCTTAGGGACAGGGGAAGACACTGAAGCTTTCTTT. Translated: CASSLGTGEDTEAFF.

The V call is TRBV7-8, the J call TRBJ2-5, with 7 bases aligning to TRBD1. The CDR3 contains 15 residues. J gave up 1 base and V 5 bases, and 7 bases lay outside the gene matches. Looked up from germline, CDR1 is SGHVS and CDR2 is FQNEAQ. CDR3 nucleotide sequence: TGTGCCAGCAGCGGCAGGACAGGCTCCCAAGAGACCCAGTACTTC. Amino acid sequence: CASSGRTGSQETQYF.

The rearrangement joins TRBV11-2 to TRBJ1-6; 9 nucleotides line up with TRBD1. Germline V CDR1 and CDR2: SGHAT, FQNNGV. The CDR3 loop spans 18 amino acids. Trimming removed 3 bases from V and 6 bases from J; junction bases left unmatched: 12. CDR3 loop: CASSLTPQQGAGNSPLHF. In DNA form, the CDR3 reads TGTGCCAGCAGCTTGACACCCCAACAGGGGGCTGGTAATTCACCCCTCCACTTT.

V usage is TRBV2 and J usage is TRBJ2-6; perhaps TRBD2 as D (6 bases). With 6 bases removed from V and 0 bases from J, the gap between germline ends came to 12 bases. The CDR3 spans 16 residues. Germline assignment: CDR1 SNHLY and CDR2 FYNNEI. The CDR3 DNA is TGTGCCAGCAGGGGGGGAGGACACTCTGGGGCCAACGTCCTGACTTTC. Amino acids: CASRGGGHSGANVLTF.

This clone was seen a few times. The chain has TRBV19 and TRBJ1-2; possibly TRBD1 for D (5 bases). V lost 4 bases and J 8 bases, leaving 23 bases between the germline ends. The CDR3 is 16 amino acids. Germline V gene lookup returns CDR1 LNHDA and CDR2 SQIVND (reference sequence). The CDR3 region has the DNA TGTGCCAGTAGTAACGTGGACACGCGGAGGACTATGGGCTACACCTTC. Translation: CASSNVDTRRTMGYTF. Filled out from reference TRBV19 and TRBJ1-2, the complete variable domain reads DGGITQSPKYLFRKEGQNVTLSCEQNLNHDAMYWYRQDPGQGLRLIYYSQIVNDFQKGDIAEGYSVSREKKESFPLTVTSAQKNPTAFYLCASSNVDTRRTMGYTFGSGTRLTVV.

The rearrangement joins TRBV10-3 to TRBJ1-2; 8 bases match TRBD1. CDR3 length: 15 residues. V shed 4 bases, J shed 4 bases, and the junction held 8 bases outside the gene matches. Germline CDR1 and CDR2: ENHRY and SYGVKD. CDR3 loop: CAISGEQGESYGYTF. The DNA for the CDR3 is TGTGCCATCAGTGGGGAACAGGGGGAGTCCTATGGCTACACCTTC.

The rearrangement links TRBV6-5 to TRBJ1-5; no clear D gene. Germline V gives CDR1 MNHEY, CDR2 SVGAGI. The length of the CDR3 is 14 residues. Trimming removed 2 bases at V and 3 bases at J, with 8 bases between. The CDR3 region is CASSYNSINQPQHF. The DNA of the CDR3 is TGTGCCAGCAGTTACAACTCGATCAATCAGCCCCAGCATTTT.

The chain employs TRBV5-4 and TRBJ1-1; D not resolved. Germline V gives CDR1 SGHNT, CDR2 YYREEE (reference sequence). This CDR3 is built from 14 residues. Between the trimmed V and J ends, which lost 4 bases and 1 base, there was a span of 11 bases. The CDR3: CASSPYAGNTEAFF. Written as DNA, the CDR3 is TGTGCCAGCAGCCCCTACGCAGGGAACACTGAAGCTTTCTTT.

This chain joins TRBV18 and TRBJ2-7, with D hard to call. Trimming removed 2 bases from V and 1 base from J, with 6 bases in between. Looked up from germline, CDR1 is KGHSH and CDR2 is LQKENI. This CDR3 spans 13 amino acids. This CDR3 reads CASSPANSYEQYF. CDR3 nucleotide sequence: TGTGCCAGCTCACCAGCTAATTCCTACGAGCAGTACTTC.

The chain combines TRBV6-5 with TRBJ1-2, with 7 bases aligning to TRBD1. Germline V gene data show CDR1 as MNHEY and CDR2 as SVGAGI. The CDR3 has 14 residues. The trim removed 7 bases at V and 8 bases at J, leaving 13 bases unmatched. The CDR3 loop reads CASIPRYGQVGYTF. CDR3 coding DNA: TGTGCCAGCATCCCTCGTTATGGACAGGTCGGCTACACCTTC.

The chain has TRBV19 and TRBJ1-2, with TRBD1 matching 8 bases. V was pared by 7 bases and J by 4 bases, with 8 bases of the junction left unmatched. The CDR3 is 14 residues long. Per germline, CDR1 LNHDA and CDR2 SQIVND (reference sequence). This chain's CDR3 is CASTQGAAGYGYTF. CDR3 DNA sequence: TGTGCCAGTACCCAGGGGGCCGCTGGCTATGGCTACACCTTC.

The chain joins TRBV4-1 to TRBJ1-1, with D perhaps matching TRBD1 (6 bases). The CDR3 has 19 amino acids. The V end was cut by 2 bases, the J end by 6 bases, with 28 bases between. Germline V CDR1 and CDR2: MGHRA, YSYEKL. The CDR3 sequence: CASSQSLMGGAMGKAEAFF. The DNA for the CDR3 is TGCGCCAGCAGCCAATCGCTCATGGGGGGGGCAATGGGGAAGGCTGAAGCTTTCTTT.

The table lists this clone with a count of one. V is TRBV7-3 and J is TRBJ2-5; weak D call: TRBD1 (5 bases). The CDR3 runs 14 residues. Between the trimmed V and J ends, which lost 0 bases and 7 bases, there was a span of 12 bases. CDR1 is SGHTA, CDR2 FQGTGA, per germline. This chain's CDR3 is CASSLTGQGATQYF. Written as DNA, the CDR3 is TGTGCCAGCAGCTTAACAGGACAAGGTGCGACCCAGTACTTC.

The chain employs TRBV30 and TRBJ2-2; TRBD1 matches 10 bases. The trim removed 6 bases at V and 6 bases at J, leaving 7 bases unmatched. This CDR3 comprises 14 residues. Germline V gene data show CDR1 as GTSNPN and CDR2 as SVGIG (reference sequence). The CDR3 sequence: CACGGQGIAGELFF. DNA for the CDR3: TGTGCCTGCGGGGGACAGGGGATCGCCGGGGAGCTGTTTTTT.

The chain couples TRBV3-1 (or the pseudogene TRBV3-2) to TRBJ2-1; 7 positions agree with TRBD2. The germline gives CDR1 LGHDT, CDR2 YNNKEL (reference sequence). The CDR3 sequence is 16 residues long. V gave up 0 bases and J gave up 7 bases; unmatched junction bases: 9. The CDR3 nucleotides read TGTGCCAGCAGCCAAGATGGGGGGGGGTCGTGGAATGAGCAGTTCTTC. This encodes CASSQDGGGSWNEQFF.

CDR3 in amino acids: CASSARTGDNQPQHF. The CDR3 DNA is TGTGCCAGCAGCGCCAGGACAGGGGACAATCAGCCCCAGCATTTT. This chain uses TRBV5-8 with TRBJ1-5; 9 bases are shared with TRBD1. Germline values: CDR1 SGHTS, CDR2 YDEGEE. Germline trimming cut 4 bases from V and 3 bases from J; bases unmatched to any gene: 5. The CDR3 runs to 15 residues. Combining the CDR3 with reference TRBV5-8 and TRBJ1-5 gives the whole variable domain EAGVTQSPTHLIKTRGQQATLRCSPISGHTSVYWYQQALGLGLQFLLWYDEGEERNRGNFPPRFSGRQFPNYSSELNVNALELEDSALYLCASSARTGDNQPQHFGDGTRLSIL.

The J gene is TRBJ1-3, the V gene TRBV12-3 or TRBV12-4, with a tentative D call TRBD1 (6 bases). The CDR3 is 12 amino acids. V was pared by 2 bases and J by 8 bases, with 7 bases between. The CDR3 protein is CASSLKGDTIYF. For the CDR3, the DNA is TGTGCCAGCAGTTTAAAGGGGGACACCATATATTTT.

This chain joins TRBV10-3 and TRBJ2-2, with 8 bases that match TRBD2. Trimming took 11 bases from V and 1 from J; bases not matched to a gene: 9. The CDR3 has 15 residues. Looked up from germline, CDR1 is ENHRY and CDR2 is SYGVKD. DNA of the CDR3: TGTGCCTCCAGATCCCTAGCGGGGAACACCGGGGAGCTGTTTTTT. Translating gives CASRSLAGNTGELFF.

The gene calls are TRBV5-1 and TRBJ1-1; unclear D gene. The length of the CDR3 is 13 residues. Trimming took 4 bases from V and 0 from J, leaving 7 bases between them. Germline V gene data show CDR1 as SGHRS and CDR2 as YFSETQ. The CDR3 protein is CASSGGMNTEAFF. The CDR3 DNA follows: TGCGCCAGCAGCGGTGGCATGAACACTGAAGCTTTCTTT.